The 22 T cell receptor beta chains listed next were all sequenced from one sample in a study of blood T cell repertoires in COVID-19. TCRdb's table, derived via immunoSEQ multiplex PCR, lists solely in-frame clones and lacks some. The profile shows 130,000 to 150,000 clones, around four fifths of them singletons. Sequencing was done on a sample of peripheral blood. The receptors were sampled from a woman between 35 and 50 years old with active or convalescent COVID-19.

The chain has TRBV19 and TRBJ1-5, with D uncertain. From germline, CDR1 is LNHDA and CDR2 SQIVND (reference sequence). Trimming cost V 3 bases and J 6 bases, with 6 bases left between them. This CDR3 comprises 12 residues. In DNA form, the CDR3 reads TGTGCCAGTAGTATGCCCGGTCAGCCCCAGCATTTT. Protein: CASSMPGQPQHF.

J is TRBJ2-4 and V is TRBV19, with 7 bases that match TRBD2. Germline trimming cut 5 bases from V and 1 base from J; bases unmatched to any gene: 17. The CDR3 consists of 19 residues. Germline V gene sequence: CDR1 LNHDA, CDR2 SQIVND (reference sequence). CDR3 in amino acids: CASSPDAPGLADAKNIQYF. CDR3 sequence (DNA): TGTGCCAGTAGTCCCGATGCCCCCGGGCTAGCGGACGCCAAAAACATTCAGTACTTC.

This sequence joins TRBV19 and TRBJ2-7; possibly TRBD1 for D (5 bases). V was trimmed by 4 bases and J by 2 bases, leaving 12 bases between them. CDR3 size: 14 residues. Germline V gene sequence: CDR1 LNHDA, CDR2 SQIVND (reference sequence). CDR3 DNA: TGTGCCAGTAGTACGGACACTCACCCCTACGAGCAGTACTTC. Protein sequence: CASSTDTHPYEQYF.

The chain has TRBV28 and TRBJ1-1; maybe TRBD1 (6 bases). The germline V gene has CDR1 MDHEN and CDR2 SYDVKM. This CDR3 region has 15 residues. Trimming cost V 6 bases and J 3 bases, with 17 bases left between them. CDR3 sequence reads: CASSLRGTLDTEAFF. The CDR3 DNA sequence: TGTGCCAGCAGCCTTAGGGGGACATTGGACACTGAAGCTTTCTTT.

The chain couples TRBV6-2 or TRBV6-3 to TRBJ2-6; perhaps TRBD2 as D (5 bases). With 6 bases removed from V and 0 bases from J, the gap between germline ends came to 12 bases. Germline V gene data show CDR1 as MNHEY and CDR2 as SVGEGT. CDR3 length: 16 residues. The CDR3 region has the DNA TGTGCCAGCAGCTTTGGACTGATCTCTGGGGCCAACGTCCTGACTTTC. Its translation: CASSFGLISGANVLTF.

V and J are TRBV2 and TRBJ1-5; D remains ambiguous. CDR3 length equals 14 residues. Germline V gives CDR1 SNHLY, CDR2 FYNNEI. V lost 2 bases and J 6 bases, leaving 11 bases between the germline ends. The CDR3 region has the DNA TGTGCCAGCAGTGAATGGCAGGCCCTTCAGCCCCAGCATTTT. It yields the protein CASSEWQALQPQHF. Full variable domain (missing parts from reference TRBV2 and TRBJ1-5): EPEVTQTPSHQVTQMGQEVILRCVPISNHLYFYWYRQILGQKVEFLVSFYNNEISEKSEIFDDQFSVERPDGSNFTLKIRSTKLEDSAMYFCASSEWQALQPQHFGDGTRLSIL.

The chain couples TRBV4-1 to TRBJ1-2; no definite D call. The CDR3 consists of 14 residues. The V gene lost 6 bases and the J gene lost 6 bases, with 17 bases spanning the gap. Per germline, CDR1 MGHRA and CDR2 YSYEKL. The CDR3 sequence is CASSPRSASDGYTF. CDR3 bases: TGCGCCAGCAGTCCGCGTAGTGCATCCGATGGCTACACCTTC.

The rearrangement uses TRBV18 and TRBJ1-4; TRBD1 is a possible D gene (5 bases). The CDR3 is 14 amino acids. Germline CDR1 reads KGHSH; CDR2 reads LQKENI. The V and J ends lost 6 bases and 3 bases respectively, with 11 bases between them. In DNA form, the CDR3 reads TGTGCCAGCTCGCCGCGGGACTCTAATGAAAAACTGTTTTTT. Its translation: CASSPRDSNEKLFF.

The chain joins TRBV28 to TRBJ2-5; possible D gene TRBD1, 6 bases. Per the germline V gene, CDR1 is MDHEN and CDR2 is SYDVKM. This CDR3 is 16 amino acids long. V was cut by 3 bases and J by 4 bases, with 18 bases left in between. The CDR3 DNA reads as TGTGCCAGCAGTTTGCCCACAGGGTTCGATCGAGAGACCCAGTACTTC. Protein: CASSLPTGFDRETQYF.

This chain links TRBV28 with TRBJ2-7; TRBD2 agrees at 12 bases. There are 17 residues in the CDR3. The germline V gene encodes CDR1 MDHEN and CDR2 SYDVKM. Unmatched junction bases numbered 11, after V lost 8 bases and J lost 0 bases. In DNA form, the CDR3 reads TGTGCCAGCCGCGTCCAGACTAGCGGGGGTAGCTCCTACGAGCAGTACTTC. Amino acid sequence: CASRVQTSGGSSYEQYF.

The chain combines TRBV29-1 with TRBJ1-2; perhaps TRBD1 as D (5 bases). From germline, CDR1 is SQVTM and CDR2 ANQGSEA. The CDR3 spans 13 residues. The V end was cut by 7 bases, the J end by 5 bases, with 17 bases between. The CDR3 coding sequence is TGCAGCGCCGAAACTGGGGGAGGGTATGGCTACACCTTC. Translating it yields CSAETGGGYGYTF.

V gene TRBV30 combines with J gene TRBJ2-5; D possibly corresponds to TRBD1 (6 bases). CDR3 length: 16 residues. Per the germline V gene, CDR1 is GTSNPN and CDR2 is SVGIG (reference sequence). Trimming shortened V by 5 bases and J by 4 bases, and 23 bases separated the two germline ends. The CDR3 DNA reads TGTGCCTGGGGAAGGGGGAGAACACCTGGAGGAGAGACCCAGTACTTC. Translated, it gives CAWGRGRTPGGETQYF.

The CDR3 loop reads CSVGQGRGNQPQHF. The CDR3 DNA is TGCAGCGTTGGACAGGGGAGAGGCAATCAGCCCCAGCATTTT. The genes are TRBV29-1 and TRBJ1-5, with 8 bases matching TRBD1. The CDR3 extends over 14 amino acids. Germline trimming cut 4 bases from V and 2 bases from J; bases unmatched to any gene: 4. CDR1 is SQVTM and CDR2 is ANQGSEA in the germline V gene.

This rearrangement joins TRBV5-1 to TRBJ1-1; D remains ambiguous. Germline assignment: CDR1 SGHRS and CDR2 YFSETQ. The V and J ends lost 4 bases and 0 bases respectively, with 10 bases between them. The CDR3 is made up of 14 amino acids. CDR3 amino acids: CASSPATVNTEAFF. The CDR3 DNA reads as TGCGCCAGCAGCCCAGCCACAGTGAACACTGAAGCTTTCTTT.

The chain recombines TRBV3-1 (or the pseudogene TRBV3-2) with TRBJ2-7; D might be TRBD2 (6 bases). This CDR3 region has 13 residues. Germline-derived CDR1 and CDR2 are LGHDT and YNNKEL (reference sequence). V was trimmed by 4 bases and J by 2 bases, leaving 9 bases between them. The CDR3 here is CASSLPGAYEQYF. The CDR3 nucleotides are TGTGCCAGCAGCCTACCGGGGGCCTACGAGCAGTACTTC.

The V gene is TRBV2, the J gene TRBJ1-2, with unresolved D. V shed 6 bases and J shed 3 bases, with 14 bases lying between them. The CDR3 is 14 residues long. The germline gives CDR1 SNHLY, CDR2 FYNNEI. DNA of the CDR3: TGTGCCAGCAGCTCAACGGAGTGGGACTATGGCTACACCTTC. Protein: CASSSTEWDYGYTF. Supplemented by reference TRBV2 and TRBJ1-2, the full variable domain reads EPEVTQTPSHQVTQMGQEVILRCVPISNHLYFYWYRQILGQKVEFLVSFYNNEISEKSEIFDDQFSVERPDGSNFTLKIRSTKLEDSAMYFCASSSTEWDYGYTFGSGTRLTVV.

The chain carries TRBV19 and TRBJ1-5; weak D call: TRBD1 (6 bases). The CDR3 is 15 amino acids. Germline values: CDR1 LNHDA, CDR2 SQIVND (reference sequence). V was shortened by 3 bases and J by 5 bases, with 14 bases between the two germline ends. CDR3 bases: TGTGCCAGTAGTATTAGGACAGCAGCTTATCAGCCCCAGCATTTT. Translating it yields CASSIRTAAYQPQHF.

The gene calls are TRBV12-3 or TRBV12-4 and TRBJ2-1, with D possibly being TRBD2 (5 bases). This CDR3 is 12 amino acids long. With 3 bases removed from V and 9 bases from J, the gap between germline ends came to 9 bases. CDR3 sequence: CASSFSRGEQFF. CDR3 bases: TGTGCCAGCAGTTTCTCCCGGGGTGAGCAGTTCTTC.

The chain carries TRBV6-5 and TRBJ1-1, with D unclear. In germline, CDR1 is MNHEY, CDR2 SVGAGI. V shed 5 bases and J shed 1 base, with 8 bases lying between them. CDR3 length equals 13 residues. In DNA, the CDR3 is TGTGCCAGCAGTAGACTTGGGAACACTGAAGCTTTCTTT. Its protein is CASSRLGNTEAFF.

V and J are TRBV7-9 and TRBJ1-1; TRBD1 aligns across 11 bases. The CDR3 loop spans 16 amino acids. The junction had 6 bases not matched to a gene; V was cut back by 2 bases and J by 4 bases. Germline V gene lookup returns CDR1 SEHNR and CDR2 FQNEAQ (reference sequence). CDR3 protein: CASSLSVGTGGTEAFF. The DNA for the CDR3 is TGTGCCAGCAGCTTATCTGTTGGGACAGGGGGCACTGAAGCTTTCTTT.

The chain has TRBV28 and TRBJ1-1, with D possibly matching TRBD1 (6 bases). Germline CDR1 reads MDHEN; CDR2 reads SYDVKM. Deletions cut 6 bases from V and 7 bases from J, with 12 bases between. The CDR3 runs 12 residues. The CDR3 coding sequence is TGTGCCAGCAGCCCCCTAGGGGGTGAAGCTTTCTTT. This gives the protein CASSPLGGEAFF.

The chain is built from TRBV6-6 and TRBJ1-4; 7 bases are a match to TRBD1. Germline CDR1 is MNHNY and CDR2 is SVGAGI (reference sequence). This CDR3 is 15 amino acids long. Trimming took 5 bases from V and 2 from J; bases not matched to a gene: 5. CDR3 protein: CASSRGTATNEKLFF. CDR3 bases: TGTGCCAGCAGTCGGGGGACAGCCACTAATGAAAAACTGTTTTTT.